This T cell receptor beta chain was recorded in a study of regulatory T cells in long-lasting Graves disease. Germline CDR1 KGHSH, CDR2 LQKENI. V was cut by 3 bases and J by 12 bases, with 15 bases left in between. The CDR3 covers 13 residues. Specified time point: newly diagnosed GD, antithyroid drugs for less than 3 months. Isolated PBMC RNA provided the starting material for the TCR library. To make TCR beta libraries, researchers used iRepertoire HTBI primers and Arm-PCR of CDR3 regions. TCRdb reprocessed the multiplex PCR reads via MiXCR and lists one record per CDR3 protein. The data show around 400,000 distinct CDR3 sequences, with about 16% seen just once and about 20% held by the top ten. This clonotype came up many times.

Sequences were derived from peripheral blood mononuclear cells (PBMCs), sampled at new diagnosis, from a patient treated with antithyroid drugs. This sequence was found in a female donor with Graves disease. J is TRBJ2-1 and V is TRBV18; possible D gene TRBD2, 5 bases. The CDR3 DNA reads TGTGCCAGCTCACCTACCGGGCCTGAGGGGCAGTTCTTC. Translation: CASSPTGPEGQFF.